This entry features one T cell receptor beta chain sequence. What it binds is unknown. Blood sampling took place at baseline, cycle 4 day 1, and cycle 7 day 1. The source of the sample is a study of OX40 agonist ivuxolimab in advanced cancers. Overall study findings and caveats: Both CD4+ and CD8+ T cell populations in blood had undergone clonal expansion by week 6 at 0.1 to 3.0 mg/kg.

V lost 2 bases and J lost 11, with 21 bases in between. This CDR3 contains 15 residues. Germline CDR1 is SNHLY and CDR2 is FYNNEI. Sequenced by immunoSEQ multiplex PCR; TCRdb stores in-frame clones only, minus some. The data contain more than 60,000 clones, roughly 85% of them seen just once; the ten biggest clones take up just under 4%. The sample was CD4+ or CD8+ T cells sorted from blood, taken in a trial of the OX40 agonist ivuxolimab. This rearrangement joins TRBV2 to TRBJ1-1; perhaps TRBD1 as D (5 bases). This sequence was found in an adult with an advanced solid tumor such as melanoma, head and neck, liver or kidney cancer. DNA of the CDR3: TGTGCCAGCAGTGAAACCACGACAGTTATTGGCCGGGCTTTCTTT. As protein: CASSETTTVIGRAFF. The entire variable domain, with the rest obtained from reference TRBV2 and TRBJ1-1, is as follows: EPEVTQTPSHQVTQMGQEVILRCVPISNHLYFYWYRQILGQKVEFLVSFYNNEISEKSEIFDDQFSVERPDGSNFTLKIRSTKLEDSAMYFCASSETTTVIGRAFFGQGTRLTVV.